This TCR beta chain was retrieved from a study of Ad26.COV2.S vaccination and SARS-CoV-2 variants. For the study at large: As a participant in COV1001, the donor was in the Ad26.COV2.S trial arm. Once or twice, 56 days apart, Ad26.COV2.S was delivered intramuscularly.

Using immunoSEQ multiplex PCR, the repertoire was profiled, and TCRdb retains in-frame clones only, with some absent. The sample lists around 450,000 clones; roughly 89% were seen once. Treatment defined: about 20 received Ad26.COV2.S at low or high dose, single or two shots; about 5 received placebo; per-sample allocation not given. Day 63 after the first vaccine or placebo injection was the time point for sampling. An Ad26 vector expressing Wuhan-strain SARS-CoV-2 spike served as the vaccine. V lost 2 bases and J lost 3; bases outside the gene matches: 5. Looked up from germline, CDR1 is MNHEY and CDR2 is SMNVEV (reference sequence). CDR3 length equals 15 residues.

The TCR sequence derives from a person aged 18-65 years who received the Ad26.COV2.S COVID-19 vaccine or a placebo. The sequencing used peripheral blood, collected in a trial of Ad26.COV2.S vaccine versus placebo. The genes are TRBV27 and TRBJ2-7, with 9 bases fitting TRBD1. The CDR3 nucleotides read TGTGCCAGCAGTTTAGGGACAGGGAGGCTCTACGAGCAGTACTTC. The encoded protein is CASSLGTGRLYEQYF.